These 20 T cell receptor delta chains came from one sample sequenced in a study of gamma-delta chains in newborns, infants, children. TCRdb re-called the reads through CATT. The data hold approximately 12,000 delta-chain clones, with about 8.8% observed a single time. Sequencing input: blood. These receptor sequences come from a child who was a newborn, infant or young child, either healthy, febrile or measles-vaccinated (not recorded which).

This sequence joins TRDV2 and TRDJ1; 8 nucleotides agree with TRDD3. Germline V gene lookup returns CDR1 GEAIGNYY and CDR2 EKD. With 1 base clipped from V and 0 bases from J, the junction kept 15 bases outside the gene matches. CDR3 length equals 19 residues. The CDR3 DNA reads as TGTGCCTGTGACACTTTACTGGGGGCCAGGCCGTTGTACACCGATAAACTCATCTTT. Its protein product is CACDTLLGARPLYTDKLIF.

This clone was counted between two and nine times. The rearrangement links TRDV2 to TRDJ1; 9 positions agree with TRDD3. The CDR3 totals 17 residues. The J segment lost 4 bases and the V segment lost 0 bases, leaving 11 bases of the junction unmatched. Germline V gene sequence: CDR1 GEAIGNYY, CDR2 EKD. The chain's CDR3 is CACDTVGDRGNSDKLIF. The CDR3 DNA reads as TGTGCCTGTGACACCGTGGGGGATAGAGGTAACAGCGATAAACTCATCTTT.

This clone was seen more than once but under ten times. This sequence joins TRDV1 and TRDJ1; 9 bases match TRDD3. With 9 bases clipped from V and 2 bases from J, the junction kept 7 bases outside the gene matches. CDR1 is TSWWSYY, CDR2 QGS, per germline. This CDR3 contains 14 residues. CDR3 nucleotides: TGTGCTCTGAATTTACTGGGGGAAACCGATAAACTCATCTTT. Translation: CALNLLGETDKLIF.

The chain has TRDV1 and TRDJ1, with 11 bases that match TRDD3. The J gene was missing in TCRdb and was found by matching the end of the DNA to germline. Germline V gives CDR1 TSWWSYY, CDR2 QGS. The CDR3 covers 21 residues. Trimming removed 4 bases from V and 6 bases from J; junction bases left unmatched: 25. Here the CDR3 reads CALGVRLAPSFAGGYYHKLIF. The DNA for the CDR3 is TGTGCTCTTGGGGTCCGGTTAGCCCCTTCCTTTGCTGGGGGATACTACCATAAACTCATCTTT.

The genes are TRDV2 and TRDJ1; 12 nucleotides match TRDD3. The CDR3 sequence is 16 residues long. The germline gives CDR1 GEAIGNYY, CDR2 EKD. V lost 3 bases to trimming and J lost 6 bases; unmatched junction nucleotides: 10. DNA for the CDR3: TGTGCCTGTGACGGTCCCCTGGGGGATACGCTGAATAAACTCATCTTT. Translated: CACDGPLGDTLNKLIF.

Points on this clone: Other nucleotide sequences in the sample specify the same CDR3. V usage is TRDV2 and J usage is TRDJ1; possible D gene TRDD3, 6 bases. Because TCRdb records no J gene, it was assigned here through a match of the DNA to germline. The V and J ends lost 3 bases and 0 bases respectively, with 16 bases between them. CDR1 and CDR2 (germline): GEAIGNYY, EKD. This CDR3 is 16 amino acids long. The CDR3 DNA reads TGTGCCTGTGACTTAATGGGGGGGCCGTACACCGATAAACTCATCTTT. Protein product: CACDLMGGPYTDKLIF.

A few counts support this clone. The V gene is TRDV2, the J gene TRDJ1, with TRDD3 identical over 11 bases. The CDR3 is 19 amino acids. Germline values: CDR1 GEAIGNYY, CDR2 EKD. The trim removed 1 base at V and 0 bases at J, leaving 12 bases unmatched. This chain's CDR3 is CACDTVRSGGYPNTDKLIF. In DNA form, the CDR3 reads TGTGCCTGTGACACTGTGAGGTCTGGGGGATACCCCAACACCGATAAACTCATCTTT.

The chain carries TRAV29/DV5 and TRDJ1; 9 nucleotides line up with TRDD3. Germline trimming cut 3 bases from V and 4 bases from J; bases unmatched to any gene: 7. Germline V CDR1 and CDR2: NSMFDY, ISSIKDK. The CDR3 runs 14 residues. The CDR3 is CAAKGGYSGDKLIF. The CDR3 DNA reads TGTGCAGCAAAAGGGGGATACTCGGGCGATAAACTCATCTTT.

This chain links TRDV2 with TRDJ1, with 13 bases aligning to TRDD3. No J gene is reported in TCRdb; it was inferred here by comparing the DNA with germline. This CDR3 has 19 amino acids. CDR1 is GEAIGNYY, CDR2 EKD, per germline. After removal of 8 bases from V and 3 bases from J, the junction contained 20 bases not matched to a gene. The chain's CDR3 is CASLPLGTGGYEFSDKLIF. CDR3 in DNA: TGTGCCTCCCTACCCTTGGGTACTGGGGGATACGAGTTCTCCGATAAACTCATCTTT.

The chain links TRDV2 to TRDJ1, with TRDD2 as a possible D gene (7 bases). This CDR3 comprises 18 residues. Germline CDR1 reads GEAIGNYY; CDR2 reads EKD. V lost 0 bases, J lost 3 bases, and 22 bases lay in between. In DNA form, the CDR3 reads TGTGCCTGTGACACCTTTCCTACGGGGATCACGGGGGCCGATAAACTCATCTTT. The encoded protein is CACDTFPTGITGADKLIF.

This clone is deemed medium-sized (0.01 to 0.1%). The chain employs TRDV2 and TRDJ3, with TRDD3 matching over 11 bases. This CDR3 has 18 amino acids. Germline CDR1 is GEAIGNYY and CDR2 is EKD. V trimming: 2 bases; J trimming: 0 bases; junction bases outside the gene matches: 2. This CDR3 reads CACDSTGGYSWDTRQMFF. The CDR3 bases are TGTGCCTGTGACAGTACTGGGGGATACTCCTGGGACACCCGACAGATGTTTTTC.

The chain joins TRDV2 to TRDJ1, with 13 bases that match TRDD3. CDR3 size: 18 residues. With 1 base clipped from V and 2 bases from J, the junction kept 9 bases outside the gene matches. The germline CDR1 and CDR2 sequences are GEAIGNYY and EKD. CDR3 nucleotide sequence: TGTGCCTGTGACACAATTACTGGGGGATACGCAGTAACCGATAAACTCATCTTT. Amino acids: CACDTITGGYAVTDKLIF.

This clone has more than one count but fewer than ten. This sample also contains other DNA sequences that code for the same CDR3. CDR3 DNA sequence: TGTGCCTGTGACACTATTCGTAGCTCCTGGGACACCCGACAGATGTTTTTC. It encodes CACDTIRSSWDTRQMFF. This sequence joins TRDV2 and TRDJ3, with D uncertain. The CDR3 covers 17 residues. The germline CDR1 and CDR2 sequences are GEAIGNYY and EKD. Between the trimmed V and J ends, which lost 1 base and 0 bases, there was a span of 9 bases.

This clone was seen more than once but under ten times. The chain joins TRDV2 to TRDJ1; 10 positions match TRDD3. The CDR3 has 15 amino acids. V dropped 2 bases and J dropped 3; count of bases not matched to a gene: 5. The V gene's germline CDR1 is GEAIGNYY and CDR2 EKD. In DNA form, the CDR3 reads TGTGCCTGTGACAGCCTGGGGGATAGCCCCGATAAACTCATCTTT. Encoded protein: CACDSLGDSPDKLIF.

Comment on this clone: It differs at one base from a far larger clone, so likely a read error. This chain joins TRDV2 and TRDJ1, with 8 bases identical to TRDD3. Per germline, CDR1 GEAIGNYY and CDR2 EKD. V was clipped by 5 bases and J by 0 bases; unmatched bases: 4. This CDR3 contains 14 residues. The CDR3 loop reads CACGILGDTDKLIF. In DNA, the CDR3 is TGTGCCTGTGGCATACTGGGGGACACCGATAAACTCATCTTT.

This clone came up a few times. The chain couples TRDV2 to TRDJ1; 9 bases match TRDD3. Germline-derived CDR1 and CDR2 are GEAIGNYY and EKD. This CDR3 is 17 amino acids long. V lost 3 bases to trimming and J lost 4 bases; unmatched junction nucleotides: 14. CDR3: CACDPLGDTPRSDKLIF. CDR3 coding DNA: TGTGCCTGTGACCCCCTAGGGGATACGCCTCGGAGCGATAAACTCATCTTT.

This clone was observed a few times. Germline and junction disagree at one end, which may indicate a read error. The CDR3 DNA is TGTGCCAGTGACCTCCTGGGGGATACACGATACACCGATAAACTCATCTTT. Its protein product is CASDLLGDTRYTDKLIF. The rearrangement joins TRDV2 to TRDJ1; 11 nucleotides match TRDD3. This CDR3 contains 17 residues. In germline, CDR1 is GEAIGNYY, CDR2 EKD.

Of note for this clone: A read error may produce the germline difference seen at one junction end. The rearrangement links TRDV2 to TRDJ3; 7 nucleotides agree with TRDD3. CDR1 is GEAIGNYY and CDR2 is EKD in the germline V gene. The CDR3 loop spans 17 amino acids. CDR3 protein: CACDTAGGSWDTRRMFF. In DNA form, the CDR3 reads TGTGCCTGTGACACGGCTGGGGGCTCCTGGGACACCCGACGGATGTTTTTC.

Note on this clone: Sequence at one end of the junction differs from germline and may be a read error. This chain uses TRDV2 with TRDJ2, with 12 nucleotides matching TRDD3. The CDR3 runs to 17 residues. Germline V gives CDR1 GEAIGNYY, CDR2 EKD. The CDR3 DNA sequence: TGTGCCTGTGACACTTTACTGGGGGATACAATGACAGCACAGCTCTTCTTT. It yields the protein CACDTLLGDTMTAQLFF.

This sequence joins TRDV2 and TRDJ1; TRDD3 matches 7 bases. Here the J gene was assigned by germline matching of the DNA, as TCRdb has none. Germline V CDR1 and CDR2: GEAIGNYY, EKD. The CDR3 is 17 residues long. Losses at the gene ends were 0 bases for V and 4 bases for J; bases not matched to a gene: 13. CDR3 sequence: CACDTVAGLGERDKLIF. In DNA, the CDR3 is TGTGCCTGTGACACCGTTGCGGGATTGGGGGAACGCGATAAACTCATCTTT.